This T cell receptor (beta chain) was recorded in a study of blood T cell repertoires in COVID-19. Study context: The samples span acute and convalescent COVID-19 from the United States, Italy and Spain. T cells, B-cell-depleted T cells, or PBMCs provided the cDNA or gDNA that served as material.

The junction had 4 bases not matched to a gene; V was cut back by 1 base and J by 6 bases. The CDR3 runs to 14 residues. Germline V CDR1 and CDR2: SGHVS, FNYEAQ. Authors' processing steps: Amplification of reference gene primers provided the estimated nucleated cell counts. Method: immunoSEQ multiplex PCR; TCRdb's copy keeps in-frame clones and lacks some. Clonal size and the V and J genes are those of that table, whereas D and trimming came from the DNA. The repertoire has over 110,000 clones, around three quarters of them found once; the top ten carry about an eighth. The sequenced material came from peripheral blood. The receptor comes from a man older than 75 with acute or convalescent COVID-19. The genes are TRBV7-6 and TRBJ2-7, with TRBD1 identical over 9 bases. CDR3 residues: CASSLGGQGGEQYF. The CDR3 region has the DNA TGTGCCAGCAGCTTAGGGGGACAGGGTGGCGAGCAGTACTTC.